The entry below describes one TCR beta chain. Antigen unknown. This record belongs to a study of identical twins. Findings and caveats of the study: Findings came from cross-sectional statistics, without long-term follow-up of donors.

Healthy Caucasians supplied all donations. The length of the CDR3 is 16 residues. The V and J ends lost 1 base and 0 bases, in that order; junction bases with no gene match: 7. Germline V CDR1 and CDR2: DFQATT, SNEGSKA (reference sequence). Template switching introduced a universal primer site, and the cDNA bore unique molecular identifiers. Via MiXCR, TCRdb re-called the 5' RACE reads, giving one row per CDR3 protein. The sample lists 690,000 or so distinct CDR3 sequences, more than 6.5% occurring once. These data also formed part of another study, on yellow fever vaccine responses in identical twins.

The sequence came from a woman in her late teens or twenties in good health. The specimen sequenced was PBMCs. The chain recombines TRBV20-1 with TRBJ2-7, with 9 bases identical to TRBD2. This CDR3 is CSARGASGTLSYEQYF. In DNA form, the CDR3 reads TGCAGTGCTAGAGGGGCTAGCGGGACTCTCTCCTACGAGCAGTACTTC.